These 11 T cell receptor beta chains came from one sample sequenced in a study of patients and donors after allogeneic stem cell transplantation. TCRdb re-called the RT-PCR reads with MiXCR, one entry per CDR3 protein. This sample has over 200,000 distinct CDR3 sequences, with roughly two fifths found just once. Sequenced: blood, either unsorted or a sorted T cell fraction (not recorded which). These TCRs come from a human donor who was either an allogeneic HSCT recipient or a stem cell or donor lymphocyte infusion donor (not recorded which). It is not recorded whose cells these are; they may come from a transplant donor.

V is TRBV18 and J is TRBJ1-3, with D tentatively TRBD1 (6 bases). Trimming pared 3 bases from V and 8 bases from J, leaving 20 bases between. The length of the CDR3 is 16 residues. Per germline, CDR1 KGHSH and CDR2 LQKENI. The CDR3 DNA reads TGTGCCAGCTCACCTCCGAACAGGGCCTTGTTGGACACCATATATTTT. This gives the protein CASSPPNRALLDTIYF.

This clonotype was observed a few times. The chain recombines TRBV13 with TRBJ1-2; D might be TRBD1 (5 bases). In germline, CDR1 is PRHDT, CDR2 FYEKMQ (reference sequence). The CDR3 length is 13 residues. Trimming removed 5 bases from V and 8 bases from J, with 15 bases in between. The CDR3 coding sequence is TGTGCCAGCAGCCTCGGATTAGGGGACGGCTACACCTTC. Its translation is CASSLGLGDGYTF.

The chain has TRBV4-1 and TRBJ2-4; D is uncertain. Per the germline V gene, CDR1 is MGHRA and CDR2 is YSYEKL. This CDR3 is built from 13 residues. V was pared by 0 bases and J by 10 bases, with 10 bases between. CDR3 amino acids: CASSQELGLIQYF. The CDR3 nucleotides read TGCGCCAGCAGCCAAGAGCTCGGTCTAATTCAGTACTTC.

In its sample, this clonotype was seen a few times. The chain couples TRBV5-1 to TRBJ1-1; TRBD1 is a possible D gene (6 bases). Germline loops: CDR1 SGHRS, CDR2 YFSETQ. This CDR3 has 15 residues. The V gene lost 5 bases and the J gene lost 0 bases, with 14 bases spanning the gap. For the CDR3, the DNA is TGCGCCAGCAGACAGGGCATTTTGATGAACACTGAAGCTTTCTTT. Its translation: CASRQGILMNTEAFF.

The chain combines TRBV18 with TRBJ1-2; maybe TRBD1 (6 bases). The germline V and J ends were trimmed by 0 bases and 4 bases, with 12 bases remaining between them. The CDR3 consists of 15 residues. Germline CDR1 reads KGHSH; CDR2 reads LQKENI. The CDR3 nucleotides read TGTGCCAGCTCACCACCACCAGGGGCCTCCTATGGCTACACCTTC. It encodes CASSPPPGASYGYTF.

This clonotype turned up a few times. V is TRBV9 and J is TRBJ2-1; D is undetermined. The CDR3 consists of 15 residues. Germline CDR1 SGDLS, CDR2 YYNGEE. Trimming removed 3 bases from V and 2 bases from J, with 12 bases in between. The CDR3, as DNA: TGTGCCAGCAGCGAGGCCCCTGGGGCCTACAATGAGCAGTTCTTC. Protein: CASSEAPGAYNEQFF.

This chain joins TRBV20-1 and TRBJ1-6; the D is unclear. Germline assignment: CDR1 DFQATT and CDR2 SNEGSKA (reference sequence). The CDR3 runs to 12 residues. Trimming shortened V by 3 bases and J by 14 bases, and 14 bases separated the two germline ends. The CDR3 DNA follows: TGCAGTGCTAGCACCCAGTTGGGGTCCCTCCACTTT. It specifies CSASTQLGSLHF.

This clonotype was detected only a few times. The CDR3 carries no conserved terminal phenylalanine or tryptophan, so it likely arises from a read error. The J gene is TRBJ1-6, the V gene TRBV4-2, with D possibly TRBD1 on 6 matching bases. Germline V gene lookup returns CDR1 LGHNA and CDR2 YNFKEQ. The CDR3 consists of 20 residues. Trimming left V 2 bases short and J 0 bases short, with 20 bases between. CDR3: CASSQQELQGLSSYNSPLHL. CDR3 sequence (DNA): TGTGCCAGCAGCCAACAGGAACTACAGGGACTGAGCTCCTATAATTCACCCCTCCACCTT.

This clonotype was detected a few times. The rearrangement uses TRBV16 and TRBJ2-3; the match to TRBD2 covers 7 bases. CDR1 and CDR2 (germline): KGHSY, FQNENV. V was clipped by 0 bases and J by 11 bases; unmatched bases: 5. This CDR3 comprises 13 residues. CDR3 loop: CASSQSRLAEQYF. CDR3 DNA sequence: TGTGCCAGCAGCCAATCGAGGCTAGCGGAGCAGTATTTT.

This clonotype was seen a single time. The rearrangement uses TRBV28 and TRBJ1-4, with 8 bases aligning to TRBD1. Germline trimming cut 8 bases from V and 7 bases from J; bases unmatched to any gene: 6. Germline loops: CDR1 MDHEN, CDR2 SYDVKM. The CDR3 totals 13 residues. The CDR3 is CASGDRRVEKLFF. For the CDR3, the DNA is TGTGCCAGCGGGGACAGGAGGGTTGAAAAACTGTTTTTT.

This clonotype occurred a few times. The V gene is TRBV11-3, the J gene TRBJ1-1; D ambiguous. Between the trimmed V and J ends, which lost 5 bases and 0 bases, there was a span of 16 bases. The CDR3 contains 16 residues. Germline CDR1 reads SGHNT; CDR2 reads YENEEA. The CDR3 sequence is CASSPPGRFMNTEAFF. The CDR3 bases are TGTGCCAGCAGCCCCCCGGGCAGGTTCATGAACACTGAAGCTTTCTTT.